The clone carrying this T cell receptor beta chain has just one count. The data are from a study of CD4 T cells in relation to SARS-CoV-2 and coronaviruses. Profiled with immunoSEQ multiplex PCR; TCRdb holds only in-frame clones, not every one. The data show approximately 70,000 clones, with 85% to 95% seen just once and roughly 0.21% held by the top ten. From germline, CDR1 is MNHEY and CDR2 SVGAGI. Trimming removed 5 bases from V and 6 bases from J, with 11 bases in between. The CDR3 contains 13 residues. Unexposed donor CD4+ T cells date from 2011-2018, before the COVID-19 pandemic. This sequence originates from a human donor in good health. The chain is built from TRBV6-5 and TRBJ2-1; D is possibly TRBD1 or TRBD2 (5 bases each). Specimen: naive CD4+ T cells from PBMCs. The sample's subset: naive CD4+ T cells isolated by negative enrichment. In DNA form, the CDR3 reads TGTGCCAGCAGTAGGGACCTAACCAATGAGCAGTTCTTC. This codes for CASSRDLTNEQFF.